The T cell receptor beta chain under discussion was sequenced for a study of shared clonotypes between healthy human individuals (dated by TCRdb to 2018 to 2021). In terms of the full investigation: The cohort included a few men and two women between 18 and 49 years of age. Different laboratories and diverse techniques were used to prepare libraries and sequence TCR repertoires, to increase sequencing depth and limit assay-specific biases. The study deeply sequenced blood TCR repertoires of about 5 healthy adults to estimate repertoire size and the extent of clonotype sharing between individuals. For each donor, CD4 naive and CD4 memory were each given three plates, CD8 naive was given two plates, and CD8 memory was given one plate. Each donor's leukapheresis produced roughly between roughly 0.85 and 10 billion PBMCs. Broad study findings and their caveats: Even with the large sequencing depth, rarefaction of the sorted-subset datasets indicated that sequencing was incomplete. Clonotypes shared by all four sorted-subset donors showed higher generation probabilities than non-shared clonotypes. When several donors were compared, the shared fraction of clonotypes was about 5% for naive CD4, more than 3% for naive CD8, about 2.5% for memory CD4, and 0.35% to 0.5% for memory CD8. Estimated clonotype richness was generally larger for naive than for memory subsets. The genetic and exposure-history diversity represented was limited by the small number of donors. Pairwise subsampling led to the expectation that sequencing depth would affect the degree of clonotype sharing among donors. Sampling was restricted to blood, and TCR repertoires in tissue are likely to differ from TCR repertoires in blood.

With respect to this clone: It has no known antigen specificity. Base quality data are lacking; no much larger clone is found one base away.

Using the deep immunoSEQ assay, multiplex PCR amplified TCR CDR3 regions from genomic DNA. Extracted genomic DNA from each cell subset was distributed evenly across all wells of several immunoSEQ 96-well plates, and each plate was treated as a replicate. For sorted subsets, approximately 200 ng of genomic DNA, equivalent to 30,000 or so T cell genomes, went into each replicate PCR. Purified libraries were measured with a Qubit 3.0 fluorometer, size-checked on a Bioanalyzer 2100, and measured again with the KAPA Library Quantification kit. A separate single-read 150-cycle Illumina NextSeq 550 flow cell was used to sequence each immunoSEQ 96-well plate. Turning to the authors' computational methods: The immunoSEQ output contained only junctional sequences without quality scores, so filtering could not match that applied to full-length reads. Sequences were annotated with PyIR, a Python wrapper for IgBLAST v1.9, and V/J genes and CDR3 were assigned using IMGT germline references. Any read was removed if the V/J assignment was weak (E-value above 1e-6), the CDR3 was missing, or the read contained stop codons, out-of-frame junctions, or ambiguous translated residues. A V3J clonotype was defined by an identical inferred V gene, J gene, and CDR3 amino acid sequence. Percentage overlap between repertoires was computed as shared unique clonotypes divided by the size of the smaller repertoire. Three approaches were used to assess repertoire richness: RTK rarefaction, the Chao1 estimator, and Recon v2.1 estimates of unobserved clonotypes. OLGA was used to compute generation probabilities for all TCRbeta clonotypes that the gDNA method yielded from a few donors. What TCRdb holds here is the immuneACCESS table cut down to in-frame rearrangements. Part of the clones is not present; checked against another copy, under half of the missing clones reflect an unresolved V gene, and the others are unexplained. V, J and clone size are taken as reported in that table, and D and trimming were inferred from the DNA itself. The sample data list fewer than 400,000 clones, and around 72% of these were observed just once. Together, the top ten hold under 13% of the sample.

Healthy HIV-negative adults with no recently reported acute infections or vaccinations were included as donors. All donors were Caucasian adults living in Nashville, Tennessee, USA. CD4+ T cells were enriched by magnetic negative selection; naive cells were then positively selected on CD45RA, and the negative fraction formed the memory subset. Blood was collected by leukapheresis, and PBMCs were isolated by Ficoll-Histopaque density gradient centrifugation and then cryopreserved in liquid nitrogen vapor phase. Analytical flow cytometry was used to check the purity and quantity of every magnetically sorted T cell population. From each sorted fraction, genomic DNA was isolated and quantified by UV absorbance on a Nanodrop 2000c. Sample: memory CD4+ T cells sorted from blood. Reading the label with the study, this specimen's cell subset or site is: CD45RA-negative fraction. This TCR derives from a man under 40 in good health.

The DNA sequence reads TGTGCCAGCAGCCCAGGGCGTAGCTCCTACAATGAGCAGTTCTTC. Translated, this gives CASSPGRSSYNEQFF. This receptor chain uses TRBV7-6 and TRBJ2-1; 5 matching bases give a weak D call of TRBD1. CDR1 and CDR2, per the germline V gene, are SGHVS and FNYEAQ. The CDR3 runs 15 amino acids, cysteine and phenylalanine included. The kept DNA is CDR3 alone, 45 bases in frame from the first base. V lost 5 bases and J lost 0 bases; the stretch between them is 11 bases long.